These 2 T cell receptor beta chains were sequenced from one sample in a study of cytomegalovirus exposure and HLA in healthy donors. PCR involved 60 Vbeta and 13 Jbeta primers. Here immunoSEQ multiplex PCR was the method, and the copy in TCRdb shows in-frame clones only, minus some. This sample carries some 65,000 clones, approximately 80% of them seen once, and the ten largest clones take less than 3.5%. Sequenced: PBMCs. The receptors derive from a girl between 5 and 17 years old in good health and CMV-seropositive.

The chain has TRBV30 and TRBJ1-6, with TRBD1 identical over 7 bases. V was clipped by 0 bases and J by 10 bases; unmatched bases: 6. Germline V lookup: CDR1 GTSNPN, CDR2 SVGIG (reference sequence). CDR3 length: 14 residues. DNA for the CDR3: TGTGCCTGGAGTGTACGTCAGGGGGACTCACCCCTCCACTTT. Protein product: CAWSVRQGDSPLHF.

This chain uses TRBV4-1 with TRBJ2-3, with TRBD2 identical over 9 bases. The V gene end was trimmed by 0 bases and the J gene end by 2 bases; junction bases not matched to a gene: 3. There are 16 residues in the CDR3. Germline V gives CDR1 MGHRA, CDR2 YSYEKL. Here the CDR3 reads CASSQEAGGTTDTQYF. In nucleotides, the CDR3 is TGCGCCAGCAGCCAAGAAGCGGGGGGCACCACAGATACGCAGTATTTT.